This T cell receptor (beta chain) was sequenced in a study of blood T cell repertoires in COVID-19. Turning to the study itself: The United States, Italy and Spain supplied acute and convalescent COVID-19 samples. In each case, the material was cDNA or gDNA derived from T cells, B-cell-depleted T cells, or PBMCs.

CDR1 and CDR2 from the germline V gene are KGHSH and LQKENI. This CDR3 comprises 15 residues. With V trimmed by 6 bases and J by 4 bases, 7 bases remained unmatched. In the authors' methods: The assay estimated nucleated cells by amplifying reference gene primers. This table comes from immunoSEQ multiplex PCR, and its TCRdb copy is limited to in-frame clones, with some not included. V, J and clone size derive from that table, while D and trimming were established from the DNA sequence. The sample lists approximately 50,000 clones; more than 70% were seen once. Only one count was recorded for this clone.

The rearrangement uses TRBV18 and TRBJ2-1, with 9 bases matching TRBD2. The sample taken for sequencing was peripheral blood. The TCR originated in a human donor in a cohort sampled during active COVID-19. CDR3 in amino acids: CASSTWTSEYNEQFF. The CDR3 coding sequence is TGTGCCAGCTCTACGTGGACTAGCGAGTACAATGAGCAGTTCTTC.